These 17 T cell receptor beta chains were sequenced from one sample in a study of identifying expanded T cells in peripheral blood. Measured with immunoSEQ multiplex PCR; TCRdb has only the in-frame clones, and not every one. The table shows roughly 120,000 clones, with 88% occurring only once. Material: blood. These receptors all stem from a person aged 18 to 75 in good health.

This rearrangement joins TRBV7-9 to TRBJ2-6; D is perhaps TRBD2 (6 bases). The CDR3 is made up of 16 amino acids. Per the germline V gene, CDR1 is SEHNR and CDR2 is FQNEAQ (reference sequence). V lost 5 bases to trimming and J lost 4 bases, with 15 bases between them. This CDR3 reads CASSRGGGVGANVLTF. The CDR3 nucleotides are TGTGCCAGCAGCCGCGGAGGCGGGGTCGGGGCCAACGTCCTGACTTTC.

The V and J genes are TRBV28 and TRBJ2-7, with D maybe TRBD1 (6 bases). V was pared by 7 bases and J by 5 bases, with 12 bases between. Germline V gene sequence: CDR1 MDHEN, CDR2 SYDVKM. CDR3 length equals 12 residues. The CDR3 is CASTDSTNEQYF. DNA of the CDR3: TGTGCCAGCACGGACAGTACGAACGAGCAGTACTTC.

The chain recombines TRBV7-9 with TRBJ2-3; 10 bases match TRBD1. Germline CDR1 SEHNR, CDR2 FQNEAQ (reference sequence). V dropped 5 bases and J dropped 4; count of bases not matched to a gene: 3. The CDR3 totals 14 residues. The DNA of the CDR3 is TGTGCCAGCAGCCAGGGACAGGGGCCAGATACGCAGTATTTT. Translation: CASSQGQGPDTQYF.

CDR3 sequence: CSVEVTSGGGTQYF. The CDR3 nucleotides are TGCAGCGTTGAAGTCACTAGCGGGGGTGGTACGCAGTATTTT. The V and J genes are TRBV29-1 and TRBJ2-3, with 11 bases fitting TRBD2. The CDR3 contains 14 residues. Germline V lookup: CDR1 SQVTM, CDR2 ANQGSEA. Unmatched junction bases numbered 5, after V lost 1 base and J lost 8 bases.

The chain carries TRBV2 and TRBJ1-3, with 7 bases identical to TRBD1. After removal of 6 bases from V and 0 bases from J, the junction contained 2 bases not matched to a gene. Germline V CDR1 and CDR2: SNHLY, FYNNEI. This CDR3 comprises 14 residues. In DNA form, the CDR3 reads TGTGCCAGCAGGGGGACAGTCTCTGGAAACACCATATATTTT. As protein: CASRGTVSGNTIYF.

This chain joins TRBV4-2 and TRBJ2-5; 7 bases align to TRBD2. Germline CDR1 is LGHNA and CDR2 is YNFKEQ. V was clipped by 4 bases and J by 9 bases; unmatched bases: 17. The CDR3 contains 16 residues. CDR3 amino acids: CASSPSALGTAGAQYF. The CDR3 bases are TGTGCCAGCAGCCCGTCGGCCCTCGGGACCGCGGGAGCCCAGTACTTC.

This clone has more than one count but fewer than ten. The V and J genes are TRBV2 and TRBJ2-2, with a weak D call TRBD1 (6 bases). The CDR3 is 15 residues long. CDR1 and CDR2 (germline): SNHLY, FYNNEI. V shed 8 bases and J shed 1 base, with 14 bases lying between them. This chain's CDR3 is CASGGQGMNTGELFF. The CDR3 bases are TGTGCCAGCGGTGGGCAGGGGATGAACACCGGGGAGCTGTTTTTT.

The rearrangement uses TRBV4-1 and TRBJ2-3, with TRBD2 identical over 11 bases. The CDR3 covers 17 residues. V gave up 0 bases and J gave up 6 bases; unmatched junction bases: 8. CDR1 is MGHRA, CDR2 YSYEKL, per germline. CDR3 DNA sequence: TGCGCCAGCAGCCAAGATGGAACTAGCGGGGGTGGGGATACGCAGTATTTT. Protein product: CASSQDGTSGGGDTQYF.

This clone appeared a few times. Additional DNA sequences in this sample encode the identical CDR3. V gene TRBV7-8 combines with J gene TRBJ1-6; perhaps TRBD1 as D (5 bases). Trimming cost V 3 bases and J 6 bases, with 9 bases left between them. The length of the CDR3 is 14 residues. CDR1 and CDR2 from the germline V gene are SGHVS and FQNEAQ. CDR3 coding DNA: TGTGCCAGCAGCTTGGGGGGGGGTAATTCACCCCTCCACTTT. Translating it yields CASSLGGGNSPLHF.

The V call is TRBV29-1, the J call TRBJ2-7; 7 bases fit TRBD2. Germline values: CDR1 SQVTM, CDR2 ANQGSEA. The CDR3 sequence is 14 residues long. The V segment lost 5 bases and the J segment 2 bases; nucleotides outside the gene matches: 9. Here the CDR3 reads CSVYGWRGTYEQYF. CDR3 bases: TGCAGCGTTTACGGCTGGCGGGGGACCTACGAGCAGTACTTC.

This sequence joins TRBV28 and TRBJ2-7, with 10 bases matching TRBD2. Germline loops: CDR1 MDHEN, CDR2 SYDVKM. The CDR3 has 15 amino acids. With V trimmed by 7 bases and J by 3 bases, 9 bases remained unmatched. Here the CDR3 reads CASNLGVAGGYEQYF. As DNA, the CDR3 is TGTGCCAGCAACCTCGGGGTAGCGGGGGGCTACGAGCAGTACTTC.

CDR3 sequence (DNA): TGTGCCAGCAAAACTTTTTACGAGCAGTACTTC. It translates to CASKTFYEQYF. V usage is TRBV25-1 and J usage is TRBJ2-7; D uncertain. The germline V gene encodes CDR1 MGHDK and CDR2 SYGVNS. This CDR3 region has 11 residues. The V and J ends lost 7 bases and 4 bases respectively, with 8 bases between them.

The chain recombines TRBV5-8 with TRBJ1-5, with D perhaps matching TRBD1 (6 bases). The CDR3 runs 15 residues. V lost 4 bases and J 3 bases, leaving 14 bases between the germline ends. The V gene's germline CDR1 is SGHTS and CDR2 YDEGEE. The CDR3 protein is CASSRWGRLNQPQHF. The DNA of the CDR3 is TGTGCCAGCAGCCGTTGGGGGCGGCTCAATCAGCCCCAGCATTTT.

This clone was seen a single time. The chain is built from TRBV27 and TRBJ1-1, with 8 nucleotides matching TRBD1. V lost 4 bases to trimming and J lost 1 base; unmatched junction nucleotides: 8. This CDR3 comprises 16 residues. CDR1 is MNHEY, CDR2 SMNVEV, per germline (reference sequence). The CDR3 here is CASSSGPGGGNTEAFF. The CDR3 DNA follows: TGTGCCAGCAGTTCCGGCCCAGGGGGCGGGAACACTGAAGCTTTCTTT.

The chain has TRBV25-1 and TRBJ2-7, with D hard to call. The CDR3 is 14 amino acids. With 2 bases removed from V and 1 base from J, the gap between germline ends came to 9 bases. The germline V gene has CDR1 MGHDK and CDR2 SYGVNS. In DNA form, the CDR3 reads TGTGCCAGCAGTGAACCAGGACCATCCTACGAGCAGTACTTC. The encoded protein is CASSEPGPSYEQYF.

The gene calls are TRBV2 and TRBJ1-2, with D perhaps TRBD1 (5 bases). Germline assignment: CDR1 SNHLY and CDR2 FYNNEI. The CDR3 spans 14 residues. V was trimmed by 6 bases and J by 3 bases, leaving 14 bases between them. CDR3 nucleotides: TGTGCCAGCAGAGTCAGGGCTTTGGACTATGGCTACACCTTC. Translated, it gives CASRVRALDYGYTF. The complete variable domain, with remaining parts taken from reference TRBV2 and TRBJ1-2, reads EPEVTQTPSHQVTQMGQEVILRCVPISNHLYFYWYRQILGQKVEFLVSFYNNEISEKSEIFDDQFSVERPDGSNFTLKIRSTKLEDSAMYFCASRVRALDYGYTFGSGTRLTVV.

The chain employs TRBV10-3 and TRBJ2-1, with D unclear. The CDR3 is made up of 13 amino acids. V was pared by 3 bases and J by 8 bases, with 11 bases between. Germline-derived CDR1 and CDR2 are ENHRY and SYGVKD. CDR3 loop: CAISENGIDEQFF. CDR3 coding DNA: TGTGCCATCAGTGAAAATGGTATCGATGAGCAGTTCTTC.